This T cell receptor (beta chain) was observed in a study of cytomegalovirus exposure and HLA in healthy donors. Notes on the study in general: The CMV antigen specificity of three CMV-associated chains was confirmed through in vitro analysis. According to the study, roughly 160 TCR beta chains were cytomegalovirus-associated. There was a cluster of highly shared sequence variants that was likely a sequencing artifact.

The PCR made use of 60 Vbeta and 13 Jbeta primers. Here immunoSEQ multiplex PCR was the method, and the copy in TCRdb shows in-frame clones only, minus some. The sample comprises under 150,000 clones, 65% to 80% of which are singletons, and 1.8% rests with the top ten. The CDR3 is made up of 14 amino acids. Germline CDR1 SGHRS, CDR2 YFSETQ. Trimming took 0 bases from V and 9 from J; bases not matched to a gene: 4. Points on this clone: The antigen remains undetermined.

Sequenced material: PBMCs. This sequence originates from a middle-aged woman in good health and CMV-seronegative. V is TRBV5-1 and J is TRBJ1-5; TRBD1 agrees at 9 bases. The CDR3 loop is CASSLGQGGTPQHF. The CDR3 nucleotides read TGCGCCAGCAGCTTGGGACAGGGGGGGACGCCCCAGCATTTT.